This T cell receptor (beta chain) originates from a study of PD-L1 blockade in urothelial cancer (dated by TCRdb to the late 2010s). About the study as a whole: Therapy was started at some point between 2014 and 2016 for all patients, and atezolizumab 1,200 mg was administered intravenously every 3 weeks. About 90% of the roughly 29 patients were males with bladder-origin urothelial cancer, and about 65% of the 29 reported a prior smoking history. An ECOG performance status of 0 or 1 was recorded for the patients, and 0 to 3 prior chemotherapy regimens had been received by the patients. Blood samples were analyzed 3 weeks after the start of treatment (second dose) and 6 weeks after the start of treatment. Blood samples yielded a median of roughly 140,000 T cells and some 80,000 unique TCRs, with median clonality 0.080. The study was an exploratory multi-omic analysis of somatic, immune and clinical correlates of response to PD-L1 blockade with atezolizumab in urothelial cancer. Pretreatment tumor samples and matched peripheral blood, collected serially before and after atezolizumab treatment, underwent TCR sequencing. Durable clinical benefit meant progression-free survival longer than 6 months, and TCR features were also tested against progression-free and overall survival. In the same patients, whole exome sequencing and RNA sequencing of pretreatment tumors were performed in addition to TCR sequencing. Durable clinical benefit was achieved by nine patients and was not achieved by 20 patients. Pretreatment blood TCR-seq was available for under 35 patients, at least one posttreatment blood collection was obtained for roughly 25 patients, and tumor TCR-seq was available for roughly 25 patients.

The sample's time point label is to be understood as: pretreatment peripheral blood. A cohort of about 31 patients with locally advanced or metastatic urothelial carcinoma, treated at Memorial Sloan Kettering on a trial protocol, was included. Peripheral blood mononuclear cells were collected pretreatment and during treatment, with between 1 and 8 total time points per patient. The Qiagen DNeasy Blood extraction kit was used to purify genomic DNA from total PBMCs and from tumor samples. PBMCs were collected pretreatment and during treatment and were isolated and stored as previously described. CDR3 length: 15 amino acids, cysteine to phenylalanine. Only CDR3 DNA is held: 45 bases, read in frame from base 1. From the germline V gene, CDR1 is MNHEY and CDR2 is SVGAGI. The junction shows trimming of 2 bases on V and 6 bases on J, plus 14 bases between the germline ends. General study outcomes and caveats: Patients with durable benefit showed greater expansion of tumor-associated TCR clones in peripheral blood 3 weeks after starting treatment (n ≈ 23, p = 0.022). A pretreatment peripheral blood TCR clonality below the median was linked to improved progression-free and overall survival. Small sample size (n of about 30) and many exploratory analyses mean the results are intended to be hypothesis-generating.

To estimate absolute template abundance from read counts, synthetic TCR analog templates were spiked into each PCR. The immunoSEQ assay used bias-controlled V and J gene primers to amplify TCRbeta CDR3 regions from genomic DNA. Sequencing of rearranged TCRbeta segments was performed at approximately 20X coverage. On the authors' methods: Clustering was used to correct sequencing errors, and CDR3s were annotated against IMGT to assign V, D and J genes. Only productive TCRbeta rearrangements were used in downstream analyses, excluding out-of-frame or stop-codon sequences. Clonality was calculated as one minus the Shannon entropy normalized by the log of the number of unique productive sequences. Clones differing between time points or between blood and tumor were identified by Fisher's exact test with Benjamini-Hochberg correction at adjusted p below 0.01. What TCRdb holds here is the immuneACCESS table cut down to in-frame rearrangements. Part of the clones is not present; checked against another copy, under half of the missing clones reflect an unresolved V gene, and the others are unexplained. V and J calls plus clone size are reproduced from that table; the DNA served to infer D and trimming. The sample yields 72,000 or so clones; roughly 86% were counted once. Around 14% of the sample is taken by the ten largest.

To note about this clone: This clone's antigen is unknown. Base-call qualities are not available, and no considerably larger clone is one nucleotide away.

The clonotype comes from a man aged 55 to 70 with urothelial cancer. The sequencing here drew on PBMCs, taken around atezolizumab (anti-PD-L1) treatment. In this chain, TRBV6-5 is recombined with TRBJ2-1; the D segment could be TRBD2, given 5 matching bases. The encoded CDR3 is CASSYAGAVVNEQFF. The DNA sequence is TGTGCCAGCAGTTACGCGGGCGCGGTTGTCAATGAGCAGTTCTTC.